The clone carrying this T cell receptor beta chain appeared once. Its antigen remains unidentified. CD8+ and CD4+ T cells from blood underwent TCR beta sequencing, which was carried out in a high-throughput format. The multiple sclerosis control group comprised treatment-naive patients with stable or active relapsing-remitting disease. This entry comes from a study of CD8 T cells in Susac syndrome. Study results and limitations: As the study acknowledged, the number of individuals in its TCR sequencing and HLA analysis was relatively small.

The CDR3 is made up of 15 amino acids. The ends lost 2 bases at V and 6 bases at J; junction bases unmatched: 6. Germline V lookup: CDR1 SGHNT, CDR2 YYREEE (reference sequence). A quantity of about 0.5 to 1 ug RNA underwent reverse transcription using random hexamers. By means of immunoSEQ multiplex PCR, TCR beta CDR3 spanning 54 Vbeta and 13 Jbeta underwent amplification. TCRdb redid the calling of the immunoSEQ multiplex PCR reads with MiXCR, one entry per CDR3 protein. The sample shows some 170,000 distinct CDR3 sequences, approximately 94% of them seen only once. Sequencing input: CD4+ T cells from PBMCs. The V gene is TRBV5-4, the J gene TRBJ2-1; 9 nucleotides match TRBD2. The receptor was isolated from a human donor with multiple sclerosis. This chain's CDR3 is CASSLRAGGSNEQFF. In DNA, the CDR3 is TGTGCCAGCAGCTTAAGAGCGGGAGGTTCCAATGAGCAGTTCTTC.